Following are 25 T cell receptor beta chains from one sample sequenced in a study of T cell responses to AZD1222 COVID-19 vaccine. Clones were read by immunoSEQ multiplex PCR, and TCRdb kept only the in-frame ones, dropping some. The top ten clones hold about 3.5% of a sample with around 140,000 clones, around 92% of them seen once. Sequenced here: peripheral blood, sampled 28 days after the second AZD1222 dose. The receptors originated from an adult who received the AZD1222 COVID-19 vaccine.

CDR3 nucleotides: TGCGCCAGCAGCTTATTTACTGGGGCGTCTAATGAAAAACTGTTTTTT. It encodes CASSLFTGASNEKLFF. The V call is TRBV5-1, the J call TRBJ1-4; TRBD1 is a possible D gene (5 bases). This CDR3 has 16 residues. Trimming removed 2 bases at V and 3 bases at J, with 14 bases between. The germline V gene encodes CDR1 SGHRS and CDR2 YFSETQ.

This rearrangement joins TRBV6-5 to TRBJ2-7, with TRBD2 matching over 8 bases. There are 14 residues in the CDR3. V trimming: 7 bases; J trimming: 0 bases; junction bases outside the gene matches: 5. CDR1 MNHEY and CDR2 SVGAGI come from the germline V gene. For the CDR3, the DNA is TGTGCCAGCACCCCAAGCGGGAGCTCCTACGAGCAGTACTTC. Protein sequence: CASTPSGSSYEQYF.

The V and J genes are TRBV4-3 and TRBJ2-1, with 11 positions matching TRBD2. The CDR3 has 16 amino acids. Germline V lookup: CDR1 LGHNA, CDR2 YSLEER. After removal of 8 bases from V and 0 bases from J, the junction contained 6 bases not matched to a gene. In nucleotides, the CDR3 is TGCGCCAGCGCCTTAGCGGGAGGGTACTCCTACAATGAGCAGTTCTTC. Its protein product is CASALAGGYSYNEQFF.

The chain has TRBV19 and TRBJ2-1, with 7 bases aligning to TRBD1. The CDR3 has 14 residues. Looked up from germline, CDR1 is LNHDA and CDR2 is SQIVND (reference sequence). V lost 5 bases, J lost 8 bases, and 9 bases stayed unmatched. The CDR3, as DNA: TGTGCCAGTAGTGGGGGACAGCTTCGGGATGAGCAGTTCTTC. This encodes CASSGGQLRDEQFF.

This chain uses TRBV3-1 (or the pseudogene TRBV3-2) with TRBJ1-6, with TRBD1 matching 9 bases. CDR3 length: 15 residues. Germline lookup yields CDR1 LGHDT and CDR2 YNNKEL (reference sequence). V shed 2 bases and J 8 bases; nucleotides not matched to a gene: 4. The CDR3: CASSQKQGADSPLHF. CDR3 nucleotide sequence: TGTGCCAGCAGCCAAAAACAGGGGGCTGATTCACCCCTCCACTTT.

The V call is TRBV28, the J call TRBJ2-1, with D unclear. V lost 8 bases and J 1 base, leaving 12 bases between the germline ends. Germline assignment: CDR1 MDHEN and CDR2 SYDVKM. The CDR3 extends over 14 amino acids. CDR3 loop: CASCRAVSYNEQFF. CDR3 in DNA: TGTGCCAGCTGCCGGGCCGTGTCCTACAATGAGCAGTTCTTC.

V and J are TRBV19 and TRBJ1-5; no definite D call. The CDR3 loop spans 15 amino acids. The germline V and J ends were trimmed by 5 bases and 6 bases, with 17 bases remaining between them. Germline loops: CDR1 LNHDA, CDR2 SQIVND (reference sequence). The DNA of the CDR3 is TGTGCCAGTAGTGCCCGTGGGATGGGGATTCAGCCCCAGCATTTT. It yields the protein CASSARGMGIQPQHF.

The chain has TRBV15 and TRBJ1-1, with D hard to call. The V and J ends lost 0 bases and 13 bases respectively, with 12 bases between them. CDR1 and CDR2 (germline): LNHNV, YYDKDF (reference sequence). The CDR3 covers 12 residues. The CDR3 coding sequence is TGTGCCACCAGCAGAGATTTTGGCGATTATTTCTTT. Translating gives CATSRDFGDYFF.

The V and J genes are TRBV12-3 or TRBV12-4 and TRBJ1-1; D is possibly TRBD1 (6 bases). The CDR3 totals 13 residues. The V and J ends lost 6 bases and 8 bases respectively, with 16 bases between them. The CDR3 loop is CASSWDILKEAFF. In DNA, the CDR3 is TGTGCCAGCAGCTGGGACATCCTGAAGGAAGCTTTCTTT.

The J gene is TRBJ1-1, the V gene TRBV27; 9 bases are shared with TRBD1. V was pared by 0 bases and J by 5 bases, with 4 bases of the junction left unmatched. The germline CDR1 and CDR2 sequences are MNHEY and SMNVEV (reference sequence). This CDR3 has 15 residues. CDR3 amino acids: CASSLSKTGGTEAFF. The CDR3 region has the DNA TGTGCCAGCAGTTTATCGAAGACAGGGGGAACTGAAGCTTTCTTT.

With regard to this clone: At the DNA level, this CDR3 is encoded by other sequences in the same sample as well. The CDR3 DNA follows: TGTGCCAGCAGTTTAAGTCGCGAGCAGTACTTC. Its protein is CASSLSREQYF. The chain has TRBV28 and TRBJ2-7; D uncertain. Trimming left V 2 bases short and J 6 bases short, with 5 bases between. This CDR3 is 11 amino acids long. Germline V gene data show CDR1 as MDHEN and CDR2 as SYDVKM.

The chain joins TRBV7-9 to TRBJ1-2; 7 bases align to TRBD1. The CDR3 covers 16 residues. The germline CDR1 and CDR2 sequences are SEHNR and FQNEAQ (reference sequence). V was pared by 2 bases and J by 4 bases, with 10 bases of the junction left unmatched. As DNA, the CDR3 is TGTGCCAGCAGCTTATCAGGACAGGCTAGGGGCTATGGCTACACCTTC. Translation gives CASSLSGQARGYGYTF. The whole variable domain, filled in from reference TRBV7-9 and TRBJ1-2, reads DTGVSQNPRHKITKRGQNVTFRCDPISEHNRLYWYRQTLGQGPEFLTYFQNEAQLEKSRLLSDRFSAERPKGSFSTLEIQRTEQGDSAMYLCASSLSGQARGYGYTFGSGTRLTVV.

The chain couples TRBV7-2 to TRBJ1-5, with 11 bases fitting TRBD1. V lost 1 base and J lost 2; bases outside the gene matches: 1. Germline CDR1 SGHTA, CDR2 FQGNSA. The CDR3 has 16 amino acids. The CDR3 DNA is TGTGCCAGCAGCTTAGGGACAGGGGGCGGCAATCAGCCCCAGCATTTT. It encodes CASSLGTGGGNQPQHF. Full variable domain (remainder filled in from reference TRBV7-2 and TRBJ1-5): GAGVSQSPSNKVTEKGKDVELRCDPISGHTALYWYRQSLGQGLEFLIYFQGNSAPDKSGLPSDRFSAERTGGSVSTLTIQRTQQEDSAVYLCASSLGTGGGNQPQHFGDGTRLSIL.

This clone was found once. J is TRBJ1-1 and V is TRBV7-9, with D possibly being TRBD1 (6 bases). Trimming left V 6 bases short and J 1 base short, with 12 bases between. From germline, CDR1 is SEHNR and CDR2 FQNEAQ (reference sequence). The CDR3 spans 14 residues. CDR3 in amino acids: CASSKTGRNTEAFF. The CDR3 bases are TGTGCCAGCAGTAAGACAGGCCGGAACACTGAAGCTTTCTTT.

The chain joins TRBV30 to TRBJ2-1; 10 positions match TRBD2. Trimming took 7 bases from V and 0 from J; bases not matched to a gene: 3. The germline V gene encodes CDR1 GTSNPN and CDR2 SVGIG (reference sequence). This CDR3 contains 14 residues. The CDR3 nucleotides read TGTGCCTACTTAGCGGGAGGCTCCTACAATGAGCAGTTCTTC. As protein: CAYLAGGSYNEQFF.

The CDR3 here is CASSPLAGGPPHEQYF. CDR3 DNA: TGCGCCAGCAGCCCCTTAGCGGGAGGGCCACCCCACGAGCAGTACTTC. The rearrangement links TRBV4-3 to TRBJ2-7, with 11 bases identical to TRBD2. Unmatched junction bases numbered 10, after V lost 4 bases and J lost 5 bases. Germline CDR1 and CDR2: LGHNA and YSLEER. The CDR3 totals 16 residues.

V gene TRBV5-1 combines with J gene TRBJ2-5; 7 nucleotides match TRBD2. With 2 bases clipped from V and 5 bases from J, the junction kept 3 bases outside the gene matches. Per germline, CDR1 SGHRS and CDR2 YFSETQ. There are 13 residues in the CDR3. The CDR3 protein is CASSFAGAETQYF. The CDR3 nucleotides read TGCGCCAGCAGCTTTGCGGGAGCCGAGACCCAGTACTTC.

The chain recombines TRBV7-2 with TRBJ2-7; D may correspond to TRBD1 or TRBD2 (5 bases each). The ends were cut back, 5 bases at V and 3 bases at J, with 17 bases in the middle. There are 15 residues in the CDR3. Germline-derived CDR1 and CDR2 are SGHTA and FQGNSA. DNA of the CDR3: TGTGCCAGCAGCCAGGTGGGACCAGGAGACTACGAGCAGTACTTC. As protein: CASSQVGPGDYEQYF.

The chain links TRBV28 to TRBJ1-2; D is unclear. The CDR3 consists of 15 residues. Germline values: CDR1 MDHEN, CDR2 SYDVKM. V lost 4 bases and J lost 8, with 20 bases in between. The CDR3 DNA sequence: TGTGCCAGCAGTTCCCCGCTAAGCAGGTCCGGCGGCTACACCTTC. This gives the protein CASSSPLSRSGGYTF.

The rearrangement links TRBV20-1 to TRBJ1-2; a possible D gene is TRBD1 (5 bases). Germline V gene lookup returns CDR1 DFQATT and CDR2 SNEGSKA (reference sequence). V was trimmed by 4 bases and J by 4 bases, leaving 7 bases between them. The CDR3 has 11 residues. CDR3 nucleotide sequence: TGCAGTGCTATAGGGACCTATGGCTACACCTTC. Its protein is CSAIGTYGYTF.

The rearrangement links TRBV10-3 to TRBJ2-5; no firm D call. V was pared by 10 bases and J by 2 bases, with 11 bases between. CDR3 length equals 12 residues. The germline CDR1 and CDR2 sequences are ENHRY and SYGVKD. The CDR3 nucleotides are TGTGCCACCAGCGTAGAACAAGAGACCCAGTACTTC. Its translation is CATSVEQETQYF.

This sequence joins TRBV11-3 and TRBJ2-1, with TRBD2 matching 10 bases. Germline V lookup: CDR1 SGHNT, CDR2 YENEEA. V lost 6 bases, J lost 4 bases, and 3 bases stayed unmatched. The CDR3 covers 14 residues. The CDR3 loop is CASSRLAGYNEQFF. CDR3 in DNA: TGTGCCAGCAGTCGACTAGCGGGTTACAATGAGCAGTTCTTC.

The chain employs TRBV6-5 and TRBJ1-4; D is undetermined. Germline CDR1 reads MNHEY; CDR2 reads SVGAGI. This CDR3 is 15 amino acids long. V was pared by 2 bases and J by 0 bases, with 7 bases between. CDR3 loop: CASSYSYSTNEKLFF. The CDR3, as DNA: TGTGCCAGCAGTTACAGTTATTCAACTAATGAAAAACTGTTTTTT.

The chain is built from TRBV19 and TRBJ2-1, with D unclear. Trimming stripped 3 bases from V and 6 bases from J, with 9 bases between. Germline CDR1 and CDR2: LNHDA and SQIVND (reference sequence). This CDR3 has 13 residues. The CDR3 DNA is TGTGCCAGTAGTATTGGCCTGTCCAATGAGCAGTTCTTC. As protein: CASSIGLSNEQFF.

The chain carries TRBV27 and TRBJ2-7; the match to TRBD2 covers 10 bases. Trimming at V came to 0 bases and at J to 0 bases, leaving 2 bases not matched to a gene. The CDR3 consists of 16 residues. Germline values: CDR1 MNHEY, CDR2 SMNVEV (reference sequence). The CDR3 region is CASSLSLAGISYEQYF. The CDR3 DNA reads as TGTGCCAGCAGTTTATCACTAGCGGGAATCTCCTACGAGCAGTACTTC.